The 15 T cell receptor beta chains in this list originate from one sample, sequenced in a study of T cells after somatic rescue of genetic block. The table came from immunoSEQ multiplex PCR; TCRdb's copy has only in-frame clones and leaves some out. The data show approximately 65,000 clones, approximately 90% seen once. The material sequenced was peripheral blood mononuclear cells (PBMCs). The source of these receptors is a man aged 35 to 55.

CDR3 loop: CASSRGVGTKAQPQHF. The DNA for the CDR3 is TGTGCCAGTAGCCGTGGGGTGGGAACGAAGGCCCAGCCCCAGCATTTT. The rearrangement joins TRBV19 to TRBJ1-5; D is ambiguous. The germline V gene encodes CDR1 LNHDA and CDR2 SQIVND (reference sequence). The CDR3 has 16 amino acids. Trimming removed 6 bases at V and 7 bases at J, with 22 bases between.

V is TRBV28 and J is TRBJ2-5, with D uncertain. This CDR3 region has 16 residues. Trimming left V 7 bases short and J 1 base short, with 19 bases between. Germline V lookup: CDR1 MDHEN, CDR2 SYDVKM. The CDR3 region is CASTLGPETFQETQYF. Here the CDR3 DNA reads TGTGCCAGCACCTTAGGGCCAGAAACCTTCCAAGAGACCCAGTACTTC.

The rearrangement joins TRBV5-6 to TRBJ2-7; TRBD2 aligns across 8 bases. The length of the CDR3 is 15 residues. Germline CDR1 and CDR2: SGHDT and YYEEEE. After removal of 4 bases from V and 1 base from J, the junction contained 7 bases not matched to a gene. CDR3 nucleotides: TGTGCCAGCAGCGGAGGCGGGAGGCCATCCTACGAGCAGTACTTC. Translating gives CASSGGGRPSYEQYF.

This chain links TRBV7-8 with TRBJ2-4; D is unclear. V lost 3 bases, J lost 16 bases, and 13 bases lay in between. The CDR3 runs to 11 residues. Germline V gene sequence: CDR1 SGHVS, CDR2 FQNEAQ. The CDR3 nucleotides read TGTGCCAGCAGCTTCGACACGTCCCTCTACTTC. Translated: CASSFDTSLYF.

This chain uses TRBV5-4 with TRBJ2-7; 8 bases map to TRBD1. Looked up from germline, CDR1 is SGHNT and CDR2 is YYREEE (reference sequence). CDR3 length: 15 amino acids. The V gene end was trimmed by 0 bases and the J gene end by 2 bases; junction bases not matched to a gene: 4. CDR3 amino acids: CASSLGTGRPYEQYF. The CDR3 region has the DNA TGTGCCAGCAGCTTGGGGACAGGGAGGCCCTACGAGCAGTACTTC.

The rearrangement uses TRBV18 and TRBJ1-5; D is perhaps TRBD1 (6 bases). The CDR3 has 15 amino acids. The V end lost 4 bases, the J end lost 5 bases, and 15 bases lay between the germline ends. The V gene's germline CDR1 is KGHSH and CDR2 LQKENI. CDR3 loop: CASSQTSGGDQPQHF. The CDR3 nucleotides are TGTGCCAGCTCACAAACGAGCGGGGGCGATCAGCCCCAGCATTTT.

The chain employs TRBV19 and TRBJ1-5; the D gene is possibly TRBD1 (6 bases). Trimming removed 4 bases at V and 5 bases at J, with 9 bases between. CDR1 is LNHDA, CDR2 SQIVND, per germline (reference sequence). CDR3 length: 13 residues. The CDR3: CASSRQEDQPQHF. In nucleotides, the CDR3 is TGTGCCAGTAGTAGACAGGAAGATCAGCCCCAGCATTTT.

The chain joins TRBV7-6 to TRBJ2-7; D is perhaps TRBD1 (7 bases). Looked up from germline, CDR1 is SGHVS and CDR2 is FNYEAQ. The CDR3 loop spans 14 amino acids. Trimming took 5 bases from V and 2 from J, leaving 13 bases between them. CDR3 loop: CASSPQGGTYEQYF. CDR3 sequence (DNA): TGTGCCAGCAGCCCCCAGGGGGGAACCTACGAGCAGTACTTC.

This clone was seen a single time. The chain combines TRBV5-4 with TRBJ2-7; a weak D match, TRBD1 (5 bases). The CDR3 length is 14 residues. V shed 1 base and J shed 7 bases, with 15 bases lying between them. Germline assignment: CDR1 SGHNT and CDR2 YYREEE (reference sequence). CDR3 in DNA: TGTGCCAGCAGCTTGAAACAGGCCTTGGGGGAGCAGTACTTC. It is translated as CASSLKQALGEQYF.

This chain links TRBV7-2 with TRBJ2-2; 7 bases agree with TRBD2. With 4 bases clipped from V and 1 base from J, the junction kept 6 bases outside the gene matches. This CDR3 has 16 residues. The germline V gene encodes CDR1 SGHTA and CDR2 FQGNSA. As DNA, the CDR3 is TGTGCCAGCAGCTCCGCTGCTAGCGGGAACACCGGGGAGCTGTTTTTT. It yields the protein CASSSAASGNTGELFF.

This chain links TRBV14 with TRBJ2-7; D tentatively fits TRBD1 or TRBD2 (5 bases each). The CDR3 consists of 15 residues. The ends were cut back, 4 bases at V and 9 bases at J, with 22 bases in the middle. Germline CDR1 and CDR2: SGHDN and FVKESK. CDR3 protein: CASSPRWNRRTGQYF. DNA for the CDR3: TGTGCCAGCAGCCCTCGTTGGAACAGGAGGACCGGGCAGTACTTC.

The chain joins TRBV4-3 to TRBJ2-7, with no clear D. Germline values: CDR1 LGHNA, CDR2 YSLEER. V was cut by 1 base and J by 0 bases, with 10 bases left in between. CDR3 size: 15 residues. CDR3 in amino acids: CASSQGTESSYEQYF. In nucleotides, the CDR3 is TGCGCCAGCAGCCAAGGGACGGAGAGCTCCTACGAGCAGTACTTC.

The V and J genes are TRBV27 and TRBJ2-1; no clear D. The CDR3 length is 14 residues. The V and J ends lost 4 bases and 6 bases respectively, with 13 bases between them. Per germline, CDR1 MNHEY and CDR2 SMNVEV (reference sequence). Here the CDR3 DNA reads TGTGCCAGCAGTTCGTACGGTCTGGGCAATGAGCAGTTCTTC. Protein: CASSSYGLGNEQFF.

This rearrangement joins TRBV7-9 to TRBJ2-7, with a tentative D call TRBD1 (6 bases). Trimming took 5 bases from V and 9 from J, leaving 11 bases between them. Germline loops: CDR1 SEHNR, CDR2 FQNEAQ (reference sequence). CDR3 length: 11 residues. The CDR3 nucleotides read TGTGCCAGCAGCCTAAAGGGGGTGCAGTACTTC. Translating it yields CASSLKGVQYF. The full variable domain, with the rest looked up from reference TRBV7-9 and TRBJ2-7, is DTGVSQNPRHKITKRGQNVTFRCDPISEHNRLYWYRQTLGQGPEFLTYFQNEAQLEKSRLLSDRFSAERPKGSFSTLEIQRTEQGDSAMYLCASSLKGVQYFGPGTRLTVT.

The chain carries TRBV4-2 and TRBJ2-5; TRBD1 is a possible D gene (6 bases). The ends were cut back, 2 bases at V and 5 bases at J, with 21 bases in the middle. Germline V lookup: CDR1 LGHNA, CDR2 YNFKEQ. The CDR3 covers 17 residues. The CDR3 reads CASSQNLQGPPTETQYF. The CDR3 DNA sequence: TGTGCCAGCAGCCAAAACCTCCAGGGGCCCCCAACGGAGACCCAGTACTTC.